This is a list of T cell receptor beta chains from one sample in a study of cytomegalovirus exposure and HLA in healthy donors. TCRdb's copy holds only in-frame clones and misses some; the assay was immunoSEQ multiplex PCR. The sample shows about 150,000 clones, around 75% of them seen only once. The sample was PBMCs. The receptors come from a man aged 18 to 29 in good health and CMV-seronegative. Each CDR3 is given with its conserved first and last residue. Fields, in order: J gene, D gene, V gene, clone size, CDR3 protein, CDR3 DNA. The D gene is left open where the match is weak. Size tells how often a clone was seen (once, few, many) or the class of an expanded clone, and some rows leave it out.

j_gene: TRBJ1-4; d_gene: -; v_gene: TRBV18; abundance: few; CDR3aa: CASSPPPSGYEKLFF; CDR3nt: TGTGCCAGCTCACCACCGCCGTCAGGCTATGAAAAACTGTTTTTT
j_gene: TRBJ2-7; d_gene: -; v_gene: TRBV29-1; abundance: -; CDR3aa: CSVNRGSGYEQYF; CDR3nt: TGCAGCGTTAACAGGGGAAGCGGGTACGAGCAGTACTTC
j_gene: TRBJ2-5; d_gene: -; v_gene: TRBV7-9; abundance: -; CDR3aa: CASSLVGAQGQETQYF; CDR3nt: TGTGCCAGCAGCTTAGTAGGCGCCCAGGGCCAAGAGACCCAGTACTTC
j_gene: TRBJ2-3; d_gene: TRBD1; v_gene: TRBV5-1; abundance: -; CDR3aa: CASSPGQGPDTQYF; CDR3nt: TGCGCCAGCAGCCCGGGACAGGGCCCAGATACGCAGTATTTT
j_gene: TRBJ1-3; d_gene: -; v_gene: TRBV5-4; abundance: -; CDR3aa: CASSLDTTSGNTIYF; CDR3nt: TGTGCCAGCAGCTTGGACACTACCTCTGGAAACACCATATATTTT
j_gene: TRBJ2-7; d_gene: -; v_gene: TRBV4-3; abundance: -; CDR3aa: CASSQVPLASYEQYF; CDR3nt: TGCGCCAGCAGCCAAGTTCCACTAGCCTCCTACGAGCAGTACTTC
j_gene: TRBJ2-7; d_gene: TRBD1; v_gene: TRBV10-1; abundance: -; CDR3aa: CASSVGTGYEQYF; CDR3nt: TGCGCCAGCAGTGTCGGGACAGGGTACGAGCAGTACTTC
j_gene: TRBJ2-1; d_gene: TRBD2; v_gene: TRBV7-8; abundance: once; CDR3aa: CASSELAGGGNEQFF; CDR3nt: TGTGCCAGCAGCGAACTAGCGGGAGGGGGGAATGAGCAGTTCTTC
j_gene: TRBJ2-2; d_gene: -; v_gene: TRBV29-1; abundance: -; CDR3aa: CSVAGLGTGELFF; CDR3nt: TGCAGCGTTGCAGGGCTAGGGACCGGGGAGCTGTTTTTT
j_gene: TRBJ2-5; d_gene: TRBD1; v_gene: TRBV19; abundance: -; CDR3aa: CASHTGGQEETQYF; CDR3nt: TGTGCCAGCCACACAGGGGGACAGGAAGAGACCCAGTACTTC
j_gene: TRBJ2-5; d_gene: -; v_gene: TRBV2; abundance: -; CDR3aa: CASPRTQETQYF; CDR3nt: TGTGCCAGCCCAAGGACTCAAGAGACCCAGTACTTC
j_gene: TRBJ2-1; d_gene: -; v_gene: TRBV5-1; abundance: once; CDR3aa: CAASPTPGVTNEQFF; CDR3nt: TGCGCCGCTAGCCCCACTCCAGGGGTGACCAATGAGCAGTTCTTC
j_gene: TRBJ2-1; d_gene: TRBD1; v_gene: TRBV6-1; abundance: -; CDR3aa: CASSVEPGQGFYNEQFF; CDR3nt: TGTGCCAGCAGTGTAGAACCGGGACAGGGGTTCTACAATGAGCAGTTCTTC
j_gene: TRBJ2-3; d_gene: TRBD2; v_gene: TRBV27; abundance: -; CDR3aa: CASSLGLAGATDTQYF; CDR3nt: TGTGCCAGCAGTCTGGGACTAGCGGGAGCAACAGATACGCAGTATTTT
j_gene: TRBJ2-7; d_gene: TRBD1; v_gene: TRBV6-5; abundance: -; CDR3aa: CASRADRVGEQYF; CDR3nt: TGTGCCAGCAGAGCCGACAGGGTCGGCGAGCAGTACTTC
j_gene: TRBJ2-3; d_gene: TRBD1; v_gene: TRBV7-2; abundance: few; CDR3aa: CASSERQGRADTQYF; CDR3nt: TGTGCCAGCAGCGAAAGACAGGGTAGGGCAGATACGCAGTATTTT
j_gene: TRBJ1-5; d_gene: -; v_gene: TRBV19; abundance: -; CDR3aa: CASSIGGVGNQPQHF; CDR3nt: TGTGCCAGTAGTATCGGGGGGGTAGGGAATCAGCCCCAGCATTTT
j_gene: TRBJ2-7; d_gene: -; v_gene: TRBV28; abundance: -; CDR3aa: CASSWERYYEQYF; CDR3nt: TGTGCCAGCAGTTGGGAGCGGTACTACGAGCAGTACTTC
j_gene: TRBJ1-2; d_gene: TRBD1; v_gene: TRBV28; abundance: -; CDR3aa: CASSSHRDRLNYGYTF; CDR3nt: TGTGCCAGCAGTTCCCACCGGGACAGGCTTAACTATGGCTACACCTTC
j_gene: TRBJ1-4; d_gene: -; v_gene: TRBV18; abundance: once; CDR3aa: CASMRQRNEKLFF; CDR3nt: TGTGCCAGCATGCGACAACGGAATGAAAAACTGTTTTTT
j_gene: TRBJ1-2; d_gene: TRBD1; v_gene: TRBV7-9; abundance: -; CDR3aa: CASSPTGARATF; CDR3nt: TGTGCCAGCAGCCCGACAGGGGCCCGAGCCACCTTC
j_gene: TRBJ1-2; d_gene: TRBD1; v_gene: TRBV19; abundance: -; CDR3aa: CASTPGQGSSRYGYTF; CDR3nt: TGTGCCAGTACCCCGGGACAGGGAAGCTCTCGGTATGGCTACACCTTC
j_gene: TRBJ2-7; d_gene: TRBD1; v_gene: TRBV27; abundance: -; CDR3aa: CASSPGTGGFPQYF; CDR3nt: TGTGCCAGCAGTCCCGGGACAGGGGGTTTTCCGCAGTACTTC
j_gene: TRBJ2-2; d_gene: -; v_gene: TRBV2; abundance: -; CDR3aa: CASDGGLRAGELSF; CDR3nt: TGTGCCAGCGACGGCGGACTGAGGGCCGGGGAGCTGTCTTTT
j_gene: TRBJ1-5; d_gene: -; v_gene: TRBV6-5; abundance: few; CDR3aa: CASSPPGQPQHF; CDR3nt: TGTGCCAGCAGTCCCCCCGGTCAGCCCCAGCATTTT
j_gene: TRBJ2-7; d_gene: TRBD2; v_gene: TRBV28; abundance: -; CDR3aa: CASTSRGTSGRAGYEQYF; CDR3nt: TGTGCCAGCACCTCCCGCGGGACTAGCGGGAGGGCCGGGTACGAGCAGTACTTC
j_gene: TRBJ2-3; d_gene: TRBD1; v_gene: TRBV9; abundance: once; CDR3aa: CASTRLGQGATDTQYF; CDR3nt: TGTGCCAGCACCCGATTGGGACAGGGGGCGACAGATACGCAGTATTTT
j_gene: TRBJ1-3; d_gene: TRBD1; v_gene: TRBV18; abundance: -; CDR3aa: CASSPFGQGQHTIYF; CDR3nt: TGTGCCAGCTCACCTTTCGGACAGGGACAGCACACCATATATTTT
j_gene: TRBJ1-2; d_gene: TRBD1; v_gene: TRBV11-2; abundance: once; CDR3aa: CASSLDRTGLYGYTF; CDR3nt: TGTGCCAGCAGCTTAGACCGGACAGGCCTCTATGGCTACACCTTC
j_gene: TRBJ2-1; d_gene: TRBD2; v_gene: TRBV7-8; abundance: -; CDR3aa: CASSPRRLAEVNEQFF; CDR3nt: TGTGCCAGCAGCCCCCGTAGGCTAGCGGAGGTCAATGAGCAGTTCTTC
j_gene: TRBJ2-7; d_gene: -; v_gene: TRBV6-5; abundance: -; CDR3aa: CASSPTSMTYEQYF; CDR3nt: TGTGCCAGCAGCCCAACTAGTATGACCTACGAGCAGTACTTC
j_gene: TRBJ1-1; d_gene: -; v_gene: TRBV7-9; abundance: medium-sized; CDR3aa: CASSPTAPGDTEAFF; CDR3nt: TGTGCCAGCAGCCCAACAGCCCCGGGGGACACTGAAGCTTTCTTT
j_gene: TRBJ1-2; d_gene: TRBD1; v_gene: TRBV6-1; abundance: -; CDR3aa: CASSGDRGTHNYGYTF; CDR3nt: TGTGCCAGCAGTGGGGACAGGGGGACCCACAACTATGGCTACACCTTC
j_gene: TRBJ2-5; d_gene: -; v_gene: TRBV29-1; abundance: -; CDR3aa: CSVLTGVETQYF; CDR3nt: TGCAGCGTCCTGACGGGGGTTGAGACCCAGTACTTC
j_gene: TRBJ1-5; d_gene: -; v_gene: TRBV19; abundance: -; CDR3aa: CATTAGGQLNQPQHF; CDR3nt: TGTGCCACCACAGCCGGAGGGCAGCTGAATCAGCCCCAGCATTTT
j_gene: TRBJ2-7; d_gene: -; v_gene: TRBV7-8; abundance: -; CDR3aa: CASRSGSGTEFYEQYF; CDR3nt: TGTGCCAGCAGATCTGGTAGCGGGACAGAGTTCTACGAGCAGTACTTC
j_gene: TRBJ2-1; d_gene: TRBD1; v_gene: TRBV6-5; abundance: few; CDR3aa: CASSYLGQGKVNEQFF; CDR3nt: TGTGCCAGCAGTTACCTCGGACAGGGGAAGGTCAATGAGCAGTTCTTC
j_gene: TRBJ2-7; d_gene: TRBD1; v_gene: TRBV7-8; abundance: -; CDR3aa: CASSLSDWGTGYYEQYF; CDR3nt: TGTGCCAGCAGCTTATCGGATTGGGGGACAGGATACTACGAGCAGTACTTC
j_gene: TRBJ1-1; d_gene: -; v_gene: TRBV7-9; abundance: -; CDR3aa: CSSSLVRGGTFF; CDR3nt: TGTTCCAGCAGCTTAGTAAGGGGGGGGACTTTCTTT
j_gene: TRBJ2-1; d_gene: -; v_gene: TRBV29-1; abundance: -; CDR3aa: CSVVEARELYNEQFF; CDR3nt: TGCAGCGTTGTAGAGGCACGGGAGTTGTACAATGAGCAGTTCTTC
j_gene: TRBJ1-4; d_gene: TRBD1; v_gene: TRBV19; abundance: -; CDR3aa: CASSTDRGEKLFF; CDR3nt: TGTGCCAGTAGTACGGACAGGGGAGAAAAACTGTTTTTT
j_gene: TRBJ2-7; d_gene: TRBD2; v_gene: TRBV5-6; abundance: -; CDR3aa: CASSLYSRGAGGSYEQYF; CDR3nt: TGTGCCAGCAGCTTGTATTCCCGTGGGGCGGGGGGCTCCTACGAGCAGTACTTC
j_gene: TRBJ2-7; d_gene: -; v_gene: TRBV30; abundance: -; CDR3aa: CAWSPGPGEQYF; CDR3nt: TGTGCCTGGAGTCCGGGTCCAGGGGAGCAGTACTTC
j_gene: TRBJ1-2; d_gene: TRBD1; v_gene: TRBV30; abundance: -; CDR3aa: CAWSVQGADGYTF; CDR3nt: TGTGCCTGGAGTGTACAGGGGGCTGATGGCTACACCTTC
j_gene: TRBJ2-3; d_gene: TRBD2; v_gene: TRBV7-6; abundance: -; CDR3aa: CASSPKLAGPTDTQYF; CDR3nt: TGTGCCAGCAGCCCTAAGCTAGCGGGACCCACAGATACGCAGTATTTT
j_gene: TRBJ1-1; d_gene: TRBD1; v_gene: TRBV7-9; abundance: -; CDR3aa: CASSTEGAGNTEAFF; CDR3nt: TGTGCCAGCAGCACGGAGGGGGCCGGGAACACTGAAGCTTTCTTT
j_gene: TRBJ2-1; d_gene: TRBD2; v_gene: TRBV6-6; abundance: -; CDR3aa: CASKAGANEQFF; CDR3nt: TGTGCCAGCAAAGCGGGAGCCAATGAGCAGTTCTTC
j_gene: TRBJ2-1; d_gene: -; v_gene: TRBV7-9; abundance: few; CDR3aa: CASSPRDSNEQFF; CDR3nt: TGTGCCAGCAGCCCCAGAGACAGCAATGAGCAGTTCTTC
j_gene: TRBJ2-1; d_gene: TRBD2; v_gene: TRBV28; abundance: -; CDR3aa: CASRKSGSGYNEQFF; CDR3nt: TGTGCCAGCAGGAAGAGCGGGAGCGGCTACAATGAGCAGTTCTTC
j_gene: TRBJ2-5; d_gene: TRBD2; v_gene: TRBV6-5; abundance: -; CDR3aa: CASSLGVAGVETQYF; CDR3nt: TGTGCCAGCAGCCTGGGGGTAGCGGGAGTAGAGACCCAGTACTTC